The clone carrying this TCR beta chain was seen a few times. This specimen belongs to a study of T-cell reconstitution after alpha-beta-depleted transplantation in children. Unique molecular identifiers were built into the TCRbeta library. TCRdb reprocessed the PCR reads with MiXCR, giving one entry per CDR3 protein. Among about 210,000 distinct CDR3 sequences listed, roughly a sixth were seen once. Looked up from germline, CDR1 is GTSNPN and CDR2 is SVGIG (reference sequence). V was pared by 5 bases and J by 8 bases, with 9 bases between. The CDR3 spans 10 residues. The origin of this receptor is a male patient between 2 and 10 years old who had a stem cell transplant for acute lymphoblastic leukemia, so the T cells may come from the graft donor. Sequenced material: PBMCs, mostly from graft donor cells, taken 360 days after TCRalphabeta/CD19-depleted stem cell transplant. The gene calls are TRBV30 and TRBJ1-2; weak D call: TRBD1 (6 bases). The CDR3 sequence: CAWGGRGYTF. The CDR3, as DNA: TGTGCCTGGGGGGGGCGCGGCTACACCTTC. The variable domain in full, with the rest retrieved from reference TRBV30 and TRBJ1-2, is SQTIHQWPATLVQPVGSPLSLECTVEGTSNPNLYWYRQAAGRGLQLLFYSVGIGQISSEVPQNLSASRPQDRQFILSSKKLLLSDSGFYLCAWGGRGYTFGSGTRLTVV.